This passage covers 14 T cell receptor beta chains from one sample sequenced in a study of T cell repertoires in cytomegalovirus infection. Antigens of these TCRs are unknown. TCRdb analysed the reads with MiXCR anew, one entry per CDR3 protein. The sample includes hundreds of thousands of distinct CDR3 sequences, approximately 46% of them seen just once. The sequences come from cultured PBMCs, collected from culture after CMV antigen stimulation. The receptor source for this set is a human donor in good health (CMV status not recorded). Some clones in this sample may be carry-over from other donors' samples.

This clonotype was seen more than once but under ten times. V gene TRBV7-2 combines with J gene TRBJ2-5; D possibly uses TRBD1 or TRBD2 (7 bases each). Trimming stripped 4 bases from V and 4 bases from J, with 19 bases between. CDR3 length: 16 residues. Germline assignment: CDR1 SGHTA and CDR2 FQGNSA. The CDR3 DNA is TGTGCCAGCAGCTCAGCAGGGGGGGCCCTGGGAGAGACCCAGTACTTC. It specifies CASSSAGGALGETQYF.

This clonotype was observed a handful of times. The chain employs TRBV4-1 and TRBJ2-2; TRBD2 aligns across 7 bases. This CDR3 has 16 amino acids. V trimming: 0 bases; J trimming: 4 bases; junction bases outside the gene matches: 5. CDR1 is MGHRA, CDR2 YSYEKL, per germline. CDR3 loop: CASSQEGGVFTGELFF. CDR3 coding DNA: TGCGCCAGCAGCCAAGAGGGAGGGGTGTTCACCGGGGAGCTGTTTTTT.

This clonotype appeared a single time. The J gene is TRBJ2-7, the V gene TRBV19; 10 nucleotides line up with TRBD1. Per the germline V gene, CDR1 is LNHDA and CDR2 is SQIVND (reference sequence). V lost 5 bases and J lost 1; bases outside the gene matches: 5. The CDR3 totals 15 residues. The CDR3 reads CASSFPGQGSYEQYF. The DNA for the CDR3 is TGTGCCAGTAGTTTCCCGGGACAGGGGTCCTACGAGCAGTACTTC.

This chain connects TRBV20-1 to TRBJ2-1; D not resolved. The germline gives CDR1 DFQATT, CDR2 SNEGSKA (reference sequence). V was trimmed by 5 bases and J by 6 bases, leaving 5 bases between them. This CDR3 is built from 10 residues. The CDR3 loop is CSAWVNEQFF. Written as DNA, the CDR3 is TGCAGTGCTTGGGTCAATGAGCAGTTCTTC.

This clonotype was counted a few times. The chain employs TRBV15 and TRBJ2-7; TRBD2 matches 14 bases. The V and J ends lost 2 bases and 4 bases, in that order; junction bases with no gene match: 10. Germline CDR1 LNHNV, CDR2 YYDKDF (reference sequence). CDR3 length: 18 amino acids. The CDR3 sequence: CATSRTSLGTSGGYEQYF. The CDR3 DNA sequence: TGTGCCACCAGCAGAACCAGCCTGGGGACTAGCGGGGGTTACGAGCAGTACTTC.

The table lists this clonotype with a count of one. The V and J genes are TRBV6-1 and TRBJ1-6; D is unresolved. The CDR3 spans 14 residues. Deletions cut 6 bases from V and 7 bases from J, with 13 bases between. Germline V gives CDR1 MNHNS, CDR2 SASEGT. The CDR3 DNA sequence: TGTGCCAGCAGGAGTATAGAGCCAAATTCACCCCTCCACTTT. It specifies CASRSIEPNSPLHF.

This clonotype turned up a few times. The rearrangement links TRBV6-1 to TRBJ2-3; 7 bases agree with TRBD2. The CDR3 consists of 11 residues. Unmatched junction bases numbered 0, after V lost 8 bases and J lost 4 bases. CDR1 and CDR2 from the germline V gene are MNHNS and SASEGT. CDR3 in amino acids: CASLAADTQYF. The CDR3 bases are TGTGCCAGCCTAGCGGCAGATACGCAGTATTTT.

The gene calls are TRBV5-5 and TRBJ1-4, with TRBD1 identical over 7 bases. Germline CDR1 and CDR2: SGHKS and YYEKEE (reference sequence). The V and J ends lost 4 bases and 5 bases, in that order; junction bases with no gene match: 5. The CDR3 has 14 amino acids. CDR3 sequence reads: CASSPTGMNEKLFF. In DNA, the CDR3 is TGTGCCAGCAGCCCGACAGGGATGAATGAAAAACTGTTTTTT.

The gene calls are TRBV10-3 and TRBJ1-1, with a tentative D call TRBD1 (6 bases). Germline CDR1 reads ENHRY; CDR2 reads SYGVKD. Deletions cut 5 bases from V and 3 bases from J, with 10 bases between. CDR3 length: 13 residues. The CDR3 DNA sequence: TGTGCCATCAGTCTTGACAGGCACACTGAAGCTTTCTTT. The encoded protein is CAISLDRHTEAFF.

This chain uses TRBV7-9 with TRBJ1-4, with 7 bases aligning to TRBD1. CDR1 is SEHNR, CDR2 FQNEAQ, per germline (reference sequence). The J segment lost 5 bases and the V segment lost 6 bases, leaving 6 bases of the junction unmatched. This CDR3 spans 14 amino acids. This CDR3 is CASRRSTGNEKLFF. The CDR3 DNA is TGTGCCAGCAGACGCTCGACAGGGAATGAAAAACTGTTTTTT.

CDR3 nucleotide sequence: TGCAGTGCTAGAGATCTCGGGCCCCCGAACACCGGGGAGCTGTTTTTT. This sequence encodes CSARDLGPPNTGELFF. The chain has TRBV20-1 and TRBJ2-2; D gene uncertain. Germline lookup yields CDR1 DFQATT and CDR2 SNEGSKA (reference sequence). There are 16 residues in the CDR3. The V gene lost 0 bases and the J gene lost 0 bases, with 11 bases spanning the gap.

This clonotype was detected a few times. This sequence joins TRBV6-6 and TRBJ2-3; TRBD1 agrees at 12 bases. The length of the CDR3 is 16 residues. The V and J ends lost 0 bases and 6 bases, in that order; junction bases with no gene match: 4. Germline CDR1 is MNHNY and CDR2 is SVGAGI (reference sequence). The CDR3 coding sequence is TGTGCCAGCAGTTACTCGGGACAGGGGGCATGGGATACGCAGTATTTT. It is translated as CASSYSGQGAWDTQYF.

This clonotype showed up just once. DNA of the CDR3: TGTGCCAGCAGTCATGGGAGGGGCCCAGGGGACGAGCAGTACTTC. Its protein product is CASSHGRGPGDEQYF. The chain uses TRBV6-2 or TRBV6-3 and TRBJ2-7; tentatively, D is TRBD2 (7 bases). There are 15 residues in the CDR3. Trimming took off 5 bases at V and 5 bases at J, with 19 bases between the two ends. The germline V gene has CDR1 MNHEY and CDR2 SVGEGT.

The rearrangement uses TRBV11-2 and TRBJ2-1; TRBD1 or TRBD2 may be the D gene (5 bases each). Deletions cut 5 bases from V and 0 bases from J, with 14 bases between. Per the germline V gene, CDR1 is SGHAT and CDR2 is FQNNGV. There are 16 residues in the CDR3. The CDR3 here is CASSRTWGSSYNEQFF. The DNA of the CDR3 is TGTGCCAGCAGCCGTACATGGGGGAGCTCCTACAATGAGCAGTTCTTC.